This record looks at one T cell receptor beta chain sequence and its context. Its antigen is undetermined. There are 15 residues in the CDR3. In germline, CDR1 is SGHTA, CDR2 FQGNSA. V shed 6 bases and J 3 bases; nucleotides not matched to a gene: 11. This entry is derived from a study of OX40 agonist ivuxolimab in advanced cancers. Overall study context: Two patients with cutaneous melanoma and one with hepatocellular carcinoma, three in total, showed partial responses.

Patients had blood sampled at baseline and again on cycle 4 day 1 and cycle 7 day 1. TCRdb's table, derived via immunoSEQ multiplex PCR, lists solely in-frame clones and lacks some. The top ten hold about 4.1% of the sample, which has 20,000 or so clones, roughly 80% seen once. Whole-study results and caveats: Clonal expansion by week 6 occurred in CD4+ and CD8+ blood T cells (at 0.1 to 3.0 mg/kg).

The sample consisted of CD4+ or CD8+ T cells sorted from blood, taken in a trial of the OX40 agonist ivuxolimab. The sequence was collected from an adult with an advanced solid tumor such as melanoma, head and neck, liver or kidney cancer. This chain connects TRBV7-2 to TRBJ2-7; 7 bases line up with TRBD2. CDR3 in DNA: TGTGCCAGCAGACTCCAGGGAGGGGACCACTACGAGCAGTACTTC. Protein product: CASRLQGGDHYEQYF.